The 18 T cell receptor beta chains presented below share a single source sample, sequenced in a study of blood T cells in healthy people across ages (dated by TCRdb to about 2015). Library creation used 5' RACE. For sequencing, an Illumina HiSeq 2500 was employed. A second PCR of about 7 to 12 cycles was run with a J-beta primer mix and a sample-barcoded 5' primer. The public reads were reanalyzed by TCRdb: fastp trimming at Q25, MiXCR alignment, in-frame beta chains only. Every entry covers one CDR3 protein and lists the most common genes and DNA from its rows. A total of more than 1 million distinct CDR3 sequences appear in this sample, less than 50% of them only once. Approximately 17% of the sample goes to the ten largest clones. The sequenced sample consisted of blood. The origin of the receptors is a woman aged 55-75 years in good health.

This clonotype occurred a few times. The chain employs TRBV28 and TRBJ2-4; 7 positions match TRBD2. Looked up from germline, CDR1 is MDHEN and CDR2 is SYDVKM. J gave up 2 bases and V 10 bases, and 11 bases lay outside the gene matches. This CDR3 contains 15 residues. The CDR3 DNA reads as TGTGCCACCGCCGGTGGGGGGGGATCCAAAAACATTCAGTACTTC. This codes for CATAGGGGSKNIQYF.

This chain joins TRBV6-5 and TRBJ2-4; D possibly corresponds to TRBD2 (6 bases). The J call may be mistaken, given a closer DNA end match to TRBJ2-7. This CDR3 is built from 14 residues. CDR1 and CDR2 from the germline V gene are MNHEY and SVGAGI. The CDR3 loop is CASTLLRGISEQYF. In DNA form, the CDR3 reads TGTGCCAGCACCCTTCTGCGGGGTATTTCCGAGCAGTACTTC.

This clonotype has a handful of counts. The chain recombines TRBV4-1 with TRBJ2-7; 8 nucleotides line up with TRBD2. The CDR3 spans 16 residues. Germline V gene sequence: CDR1 MGHRA, CDR2 YSYEKL. J lost 0 bases, V lost 5 bases, and 9 bases had no gene match. The CDR3 reads CASSDIAGWSSYEQYF. CDR3 sequence (DNA): TGCGCCAGCAGCGATATAGCGGGGTGGAGCTCCTACGAGCAGTACTTC.

The chain combines TRBV15 with TRBJ2-3, with TRBD2 identical over 7 bases. The germline gives CDR1 LNHNV, CDR2 YYDKDF (reference sequence). CDR3 size: 17 residues. J gave up 1 base and V 0 bases, and 7 bases lay outside the gene matches. DNA of the CDR3: TGTGCCACCAGCAGAGATACCCTAGCGGAACGCACAGATACGCAGTATTTT. Protein sequence: CATSRDTLAERTDTQYF.

This clonotype was found a few times. The chain combines TRBV3-1 with TRBJ1-5, with 8 nucleotides matching TRBD1. This CDR3 has 17 amino acids. CDR1 LGHDT and CDR2 YNNKEL come from the germline V gene (reference sequence). Trimming at V came to 5 bases and at J to 0 bases, leaving 9 bases not matched to a gene. The CDR3 DNA reads TGTGCCAGCAGCTTCGGGACAGGCCTGAATAGCAATCAGCCCCAGCATTTT. Translated, it gives CASSFGTGLNSNQPQHF.

The table lists this clonotype with a few counts. Written as DNA, the CDR3 is TGTGCCATCAGATCGGACAGGGGAGAGTCGAACACTGAAGCTTTCTTT. Residues: CAIRSDRGESNTEAFF. The V and J genes are TRBV10-3 and TRBJ1-1; 9 bases agree with TRBD1. Germline-derived CDR1 and CDR2 are ENHRY and SYGVKD. This CDR3 is built from 16 residues. V shed 6 bases, J shed 1 base, and the junction held 9 bases outside the gene matches.

This clonotype was found a few times. This chain links TRBV12-3 or TRBV12-4 with TRBJ2-5; 8 positions match TRBD2. The ends lost 6 bases at V and 4 bases at J; junction bases unmatched: 7. The CDR3 runs to 14 residues. CDR3 residues: CASSYSGATETQYF. Written as DNA, the CDR3 is TGTGCCAGCAGCTATAGCGGGGCCACAGAGACCCAGTACTTC.

This clonotype came up many times. The J gene is TRBJ2-1, the V gene TRBV12-3 or TRBV12-4, with D possibly matching TRBD2 (5 bases). The CDR3 runs to 14 residues. Trimming removed 2 bases from V and 2 bases from J, with 7 bases in between. Here the CDR3 reads CASSLTSPYNEQFF. CDR3 in DNA: TGTGCCAGCAGTTTAACTAGTCCCTACAATGAGCAGTTCTTC.

This chain joins TRBV3-1 and TRBJ2-7; no clear D gene. The CDR3 has 14 amino acids. CDR1 and CDR2 from the germline V gene are LGHDT and YNNKEL (reference sequence). Trimming took 0 bases from V and 5 from J, leaving 11 bases between them. The CDR3 spells CASSQDAWAHEQYF. CDR3 in DNA: TGTGCCAGCAGCCAAGATGCGTGGGCCCACGAGCAGTACTTC.

The chain employs TRBV20-1 and TRBJ1-2; D possibly corresponds to TRBD1 (6 bases). The CDR3 spans 14 residues. Germline V lookup: CDR1 DFQATT, CDR2 SNEGSKA (reference sequence). Trimming cost V 0 bases and J 6 bases, with 14 bases left between them. The CDR3 nucleotides read TGCAGTGCTAGAGATCCGCAGGGGTGGGATGGCTACACCTTC. It specifies CSARDPQGWDGYTF.

This clonotype has just one count. Its ends do not fully match the called genes, so a read error is possible. This chain links TRBV6-5 with TRBJ2-1; 8 bases map to TRBD2. The CDR3 loop spans 14 amino acids. Germline V CDR1 and CDR2: MNHEY, SVGAGI. CDR3 loop: CASRIQGLGNERFF. As DNA, the CDR3 is TGTGCCAGCAGGATTCAGGGACTAGGCAATGAGCGGTTCTTC.

This clonotype was detected a few times. The V and J genes are TRBV14 and TRBJ1-2; 9 nucleotides line up with TRBD1. This CDR3 is 15 amino acids long. V shed 3 bases and J 2 bases; nucleotides not matched to a gene: 4. Germline lookup yields CDR1 SGHDN and CDR2 FVKESK. CDR3 region: CASSHRTGVNYGYTF. Written as DNA, the CDR3 is TGTGCCAGCAGCCACCGGACAGGGGTAAACTATGGCTACACCTTC.

V is TRBV15 and J is TRBJ2-3; 7 nucleotides align to TRBD1. CDR1 is LNHNV and CDR2 is YYDKDF in the germline V gene (reference sequence). The CDR3 extends over 14 amino acids. V trimming: 5 bases; J trimming: 2 bases; junction bases outside the gene matches: 4. CDR3 protein: CATSLTGDTDTQYF. CDR3 DNA: TGTGCCACCAGCCTAACAGGGGACACAGATACGCAGTATTTT.

V and J are TRBV3-1 and TRBJ2-7; D remains unclear. CDR3 length: 14 amino acids. Trimming stripped 0 bases from V and 1 base from J, with 7 bases between. The germline V gene encodes CDR1 LGHDT and CDR2 YNNKEL (reference sequence). The CDR3 DNA is TGTGCCAGCAGCCAAGATTGGAGTTCCTACGAGCAGTACTTC. Amino acids: CASSQDWSSYEQYF.

V and J are TRBV5-5 and TRBJ1-1; D is uncertain. Trimming removed 2 bases from V and 8 bases from J, with 7 bases in between. The CDR3 extends over 11 amino acids. Germline V gene data show CDR1 as SGHKS and CDR2 as YYEKEE (reference sequence). Here the CDR3 reads CASSLEVEAFF. DNA of the CDR3: TGTGCCAGCAGCTTAGAGGTAGAAGCTTTCTTT.

V is TRBV6-2 or TRBV6-3 and J is TRBJ2-1, with D hard to call. With 5 bases removed from V and 9 bases from J, the gap between germline ends came to 8 bases. Germline loops: CDR1 MNHEY, CDR2 SVGEGT. The CDR3 loop spans 11 amino acids. CDR3 nucleotides: TGTGCCAGCAGTATGGGCGTTGAGCAGTTCTTC. This encodes CASSMGVEQFF.

The V call is TRBV5-1, the J call TRBJ2-7, with 14 bases identical to TRBD2. The junction had 10 bases not matched to a gene; V was cut back by 1 base and J by 4 bases. Germline V gene sequence: CDR1 SGHRS, CDR2 YFSETQ. The CDR3 consists of 18 residues. CDR3 bases: TGCGCCAGCAGCTTGCTAGGACTAGCGGGAGGTCCCCCTTACGAGCAGTACTTC. Translation: CASSLLGLAGGPPYEQYF.

This rearrangement joins TRBV5-6 to TRBJ1-4, with D uncertain. V dropped 3 bases and J dropped 2 bases, with 8 bases sitting between them. In germline, CDR1 is SGHDT, CDR2 YYEEEE. CDR3 length equals 14 residues. The CDR3 DNA reads as TGTGCCAGCAGCTCGGCCCCCACTAATGAAAAACTGTTTTTT. Translated: CASSSAPTNEKLFF.